The 28 T cell receptor beta chains reported below all come from one sample, sequenced in a study of CD8 T cells in ankylosing spondylitis. From the 5' RACE reads, TCRdb called clonotypes with MiXCR, one entry per CDR3 protein. The repertoire consists of tens of thousands of distinct CDR3 sequences, with 2% to 3% occurring once and the leading ten covering 7% to 9%. The specimen was blood, either unsorted or a sorted T cell fraction (not recorded which). The receptors were sampled from a female donor with ankylosing spondylitis or in good health (not recorded which).

This clonotype was found many times. The chain combines TRBV9 with TRBJ2-3; D ambiguous. The germline CDR1 and CDR2 sequences are SGDLS and YYNGEE. V shed 4 bases and J shed 2 bases, with 17 bases lying between them. There are 16 residues in the CDR3. The CDR3 coding sequence is TGTGCCAGCAGCCCTAGAGGCGACGGTACCACAGATACGCAGTATTTT. Translating it yields CASSPRGDGTTDTQYF.

This chain connects TRBV9 to TRBJ2-5, with a tentative D call TRBD2 (5 bases). The length of the CDR3 is 14 residues. The ends were cut back, 4 bases at V and 9 bases at J, with 19 bases in the middle. The germline V gene has CDR1 SGDLS and CDR2 YYNGEE. CDR3 DNA: TGTGCCAGCAGCATAGGACTGTTTTTCGGGGCCCAGTACTTC. Encoded protein: CASSIGLFFGAQYF.

This clonotype has ten or more counts. The gene calls are TRBV9 and TRBJ2-1; 8 bases are shared with TRBD2. The CDR3 consists of 15 residues. V lost 3 bases to trimming and J lost 4 bases; unmatched junction nucleotides: 6. Germline V lookup: CDR1 SGDLS, CDR2 YYNGEE. This CDR3 reads CASSAGGTFYNEQFF. DNA for the CDR3: TGTGCCAGCAGCGCGGGAGGGACTTTTTACAATGAGCAGTTCTTC.

This clonotype has ten or more counts. The V and J genes are TRBV9 and TRBJ2-2, with unresolved D. Trimming pared 0 bases from V and 6 bases from J, leaving 12 bases between. Germline assignment: CDR1 SGDLS and CDR2 YYNGEE. The CDR3 is made up of 15 amino acids. The CDR3 DNA is TGTGCCAGCAGCGTAGTGGGAAGTCAGGCCGGGGAGCTGTTTTTT. Residues: CASSVVGSQAGELFF.

This clonotype was detected many times. This sequence joins TRBV9 and TRBJ2-7, with D perhaps TRBD1 (6 bases). Germline assignment: CDR1 SGDLS and CDR2 YYNGEE. The CDR3 runs 14 residues. Trimming took 4 bases from V and 2 from J, leaving 13 bases between them. The CDR3 spells CASSTQGQTYEQYF. The CDR3 nucleotides read TGTGCCAGCAGCACCCAAGGACAGACCTACGAGCAGTACTTC.

There are many counts of this clonotype. The chain joins TRBV9 to TRBJ2-7; D gene unclear. V lost 0 bases to trimming and J lost 5 bases, with 12 bases between them. The V gene's germline CDR1 is SGDLS and CDR2 YYNGEE. The CDR3 length is 14 residues. The CDR3 DNA is TGTGCCAGCAGCGTAGTTGCGACCAGCCACGAGCAGTACTTC. Amino acid sequence: CASSVVATSHEQYF.

This clonotype was observed at least ten times. The chain employs TRBV9 and TRBJ2-1; 9 bases fit TRBD2. Germline V gene lookup returns CDR1 SGDLS and CDR2 YYNGEE. The CDR3 is 15 amino acids. The V gene end was trimmed by 4 bases and the J gene end by 2 bases; junction bases not matched to a gene: 4. CDR3 nucleotides: TGTGCCAGCAGCCAAGCGGGGGGTCCCTACAATGAGCAGTTCTTC. Translated: CASSQAGGPYNEQFF.

Ten or more counts support this clonotype. With a much larger clone just one base away, this may be a read error. The chain links TRBV9 to TRBJ2-3; D is uncertain. The germline V gene has CDR1 SGDLS and CDR2 YYNGEE. Trimming removed 4 bases from V and 2 bases from J, with 2 bases in between. CDR3 size: 11 residues. The CDR3 sequence is CASSFTDTQYF. The CDR3 DNA reads as TGTGCCAGCAGCTTCACAGATACGCAGTATTTT.

This clonotype was recorded many times. The CDR3 loop is CASSVGTYQETQYF. The CDR3 bases are TGTGCCAGCAGCGTAGGAACCTACCAAGAGACCCAGTACTTC. V gene TRBV9 combines with J gene TRBJ2-5; D unclear. Per the germline V gene, CDR1 is SGDLS and CDR2 is YYNGEE. This CDR3 region has 14 residues. The V end was cut by 0 bases, the J end by 0 bases, with 6 bases between.

This clonotype was found many times. The gene calls are TRBV9 and TRBJ2-1; D is perhaps TRBD1 (5 bases). CDR1 and CDR2 from the germline V gene are SGDLS and YYNGEE. This CDR3 has 15 amino acids. Trimming shortened V by 1 base and J by 5 bases, and 13 bases separated the two germline ends. CDR3 DNA sequence: TGTGCCAGCAGCGTAATGGGGCAGACCAACAATGAGCAGTTCTTC. Translating gives CASSVMGQTNNEQFF.

This clonotype was picked up many times. V gene TRBV9 combines with J gene TRBJ2-3; D is possibly TRBD1 (6 bases). Between the trimmed V and J ends, which lost 0 bases and 6 bases, there was a span of 17 bases. The CDR3 sequence is 16 residues long. CDR1 and CDR2 from the germline V gene are SGDLS and YYNGEE. CDR3 protein: CASSVGSGVPADTQYF. CDR3 nucleotide sequence: TGTGCCAGCAGCGTAGGTTCAGGGGTCCCTGCGGATACGCAGTATTTT.

This clonotype was seen at least ten times. The genes are TRBV9 and TRBJ2-1; 7 positions match TRBD2. Germline assignment: CDR1 SGDLS and CDR2 YYNGEE. V lost 3 bases to trimming and J lost 9 bases; unmatched junction nucleotides: 3. The CDR3 covers 12 residues. The CDR3 sequence: CASSALAREQFF. The CDR3 nucleotides are TGTGCCAGCAGCGCACTAGCGCGTGAGCAGTTCTTC.

This clonotype was recorded at least ten times. V usage is TRBV9 and J usage is TRBJ2-5; unclear D gene. Germline V gene lookup returns CDR1 SGDLS and CDR2 YYNGEE. The V end lost 2 bases, the J end lost 5 bases, and 10 bases lay between the germline ends. The CDR3 covers 13 residues. CDR3 coding DNA: TGTGCCAGCAGCGTTGGTATCGGGGAGACCCAGTACTTC. Encoded protein: CASSVGIGETQYF. Using reference TRBV9 and TRBJ2-5 for the parts outside the CDR3, the full variable domain is DSGVTQTPKHLITATGQRVTLRCSPRSGDLSVYWYQQSLDQGLQFLIQYYNGEERAKGNILERFSAQQFPDLHSELNLSSLELGDSALYFCASSVGIGETQYFGPGTRLLVL.

This clonotype was found many times. The V gene is TRBV9, the J gene TRBJ2-1, with 7 positions matching TRBD2. The CDR3 is made up of 15 amino acids. V shed 0 bases and J 0 bases; nucleotides not matched to a gene: 0. From germline, CDR1 is SGDLS and CDR2 YYNGEE. The CDR3 coding sequence is TGTGCCAGCAGCGTAGGACTAGCCTCCTACAATGAGCAGTTCTTC. This gives the protein CASSVGLASYNEQFF.

This clonotype was detected ten times or more. This chain uses TRBV9 with TRBJ2-5; possible D gene TRBD2, 6 bases. The germline V gene encodes CDR1 SGDLS and CDR2 YYNGEE. Deletions cut 0 bases from V and 7 bases from J, with 16 bases between. CDR3 length: 15 amino acids. The CDR3: CASSVETSYPGTQYF. For the CDR3, the DNA is TGTGCCAGCAGCGTAGAAACTAGCTATCCAGGGACCCAGTACTTC.

This clonotype showed up many times. The gene calls are TRBV9 and TRBJ2-1; the match to TRBD2 covers 8 bases. The V and J ends lost 4 bases and 9 bases, in that order; junction bases with no gene match: 15. The CDR3 has 16 residues. Germline CDR1 reads SGDLS; CDR2 reads YYNGEE. CDR3 DNA: TGTGCCAGCAGCCCCGTAGCGGGACAAAGCATCTCTGAGCAGTTCTTC. This translates into CASSPVAGQSISEQFF.

This clonotype was seen many times. V usage is TRBV9 and J usage is TRBJ2-3; D is ambiguous. Trimming cost V 4 bases and J 2 bases, with 8 bases left between them. CDR3 size: 13 residues. CDR1 and CDR2 from the germline V gene are SGDLS and YYNGEE. As DNA, the CDR3 is TGTGCCAGCAGCCGTGACAACACAGATACGCAGTATTTT. This translates into CASSRDNTDTQYF. Using reference TRBV9 and TRBJ2-3 for the parts outside the CDR3, the full variable domain is DSGVTQTPKHLITATGQRVTLRCSPRSGDLSVYWYQQSLDQGLQFLIQYYNGEERAKGNILERFSAQQFPDLHSELNLSSLELGDSALYFCASSRDNTDTQYFGPGTRLTVL.

Ten or more counts support this clonotype. This sequence joins TRBV9 and TRBJ2-6; D perhaps matches TRBD2 (5 bases). Germline CDR1 SGDLS, CDR2 YYNGEE. The CDR3 length is 16 residues. The ends were cut back, 0 bases at V and 1 base at J, with 8 bases in the middle. CDR3 in amino acids: CASSVVGASGANVLTF. The DNA of the CDR3 is TGTGCCAGCAGCGTAGTGGGAGCATCTGGGGCCAACGTCCTGACTTTC.

In its sample, this clonotype was seen many times. CDR3 loop: CASSVGGTGNQPQHF. The DNA for the CDR3 is TGTGCCAGCAGCGTAGGGGGGACAGGTAATCAGCCCCAGCATTTT. The gene calls are TRBV9 and TRBJ1-5; 8 positions match TRBD1. Germline trimming cut 0 bases from V and 4 bases from J; bases unmatched to any gene: 3. Germline lookup yields CDR1 SGDLS and CDR2 YYNGEE. The CDR3 is 15 amino acids.

This clonotype is labeled as medium-sized. V gene TRBV9 combines with J gene TRBJ2-2; D is ambiguous. CDR1 is SGDLS and CDR2 is YYNGEE in the germline V gene. There are 17 residues in the CDR3. V lost 0 bases, J lost 3 bases, and 15 bases lay in between. The CDR3 reads CASSVAPPEAYTGELFF. CDR3 sequence (DNA): TGTGCCAGCAGCGTAGCTCCCCCGGAAGCGTACACCGGGGAGCTGTTTTTT.

This clonotype has a count of ten or more. The V call is TRBV9, the J call TRBJ1-5; possibly TRBD1 for D (5 bases). Germline V gives CDR1 SGDLS, CDR2 YYNGEE. This CDR3 has 13 residues. The V end lost 3 bases, the J end lost 3 bases, and 7 bases lay between the germline ends. CDR3 nucleotides: TGTGCCAGCAGCGCAGGGTACAATCAGCCCCAGCATTTT. Protein sequence: CASSAGYNQPQHF.

Many counts were recorded for this clonotype. V is TRBV9 and J is TRBJ2-3; 10 bases map to TRBD2. The CDR3 totals 16 residues. Germline values: CDR1 SGDLS, CDR2 YYNGEE. The V and J ends lost 0 bases and 6 bases, in that order; junction bases with no gene match: 7. Here the CDR3 reads CASSVAGLAGVDTQYF. CDR3 sequence (DNA): TGTGCCAGCAGCGTAGCCGGTCTAGCGGGAGTGGATACGCAGTATTTT.

The chain uses TRBV9 and TRBJ1-4, with no clear D. Germline V gene lookup returns CDR1 SGDLS and CDR2 YYNGEE. V shed 0 bases and J shed 8 bases, with 11 bases lying between them. The CDR3 is 14 amino acids. The CDR3, as DNA: TGTGCCAGCAGCGTAGCCGGAGCGGGAGAAAAACTGTTTTTT. This codes for CASSVAGAGEKLFF.

This clonotype was recorded at least ten times. The genes are TRBV9 and TRBJ2-1; a weak D match, TRBD2 (5 bases). Trimming stripped 3 bases from V and 2 bases from J, with 6 bases between. The CDR3 is 13 amino acids. Germline V gives CDR1 SGDLS, CDR2 YYNGEE. The CDR3 DNA sequence: TGTGCCAGCAGCGACGGGACCTACAATGAGCAGTTCTTC. Amino acid sequence: CASSDGTYNEQFF. Drawing the rest from reference TRBV9 and TRBJ2-1, the complete variable domain is DSGVTQTPKHLITATGQRVTLRCSPRSGDLSVYWYQQSLDQGLQFLIQYYNGEERAKGNILERFSAQQFPDLHSELNLSSLELGDSALYFCASSDGTYNEQFFGPGTRLTVL.

This clonotype occurred many times. The V and J genes are TRBV9 and TRBJ2-3, with D possibly being TRBD1 or TRBD2 (5 bases each). CDR3 length: 15 amino acids. Germline V gene lookup returns CDR1 SGDLS and CDR2 YYNGEE. V gave up 0 bases and J gave up 1 base, with 9 bases separating them. For the CDR3, the DNA is TGTGCCAGCAGCGTAGTCGGGGCTGGCACAGATACGCAGTATTTT. Translating gives CASSVVGAGTDTQYF. Full variable domain (remainder filled in from reference TRBV9 and TRBJ2-3): DSGVTQTPKHLITATGQRVTLRCSPRSGDLSVYWYQQSLDQGLQFLIQYYNGEERAKGNILERFSAQQFPDLHSELNLSSLELGDSALYFCASSVVGAGTDTQYFGPGTRLTVL.

This clonotype was counted ten times or more. The gene calls are TRBV9 and TRBJ1-1; D possibly corresponds to TRBD1 (5 bases). Trimming pared 4 bases from V and 1 base from J, leaving 14 bases between. Looked up from germline, CDR1 is SGDLS and CDR2 is YYNGEE. The CDR3 extends over 15 amino acids. The CDR3 region has the DNA TGTGCCAGCAGCCAAGGTGGGGGACCGAACACTGAAGCTTTCTTT. Its protein product is CASSQGGGPNTEAFF.

There are many counts of this clonotype. The rearrangement links TRBV9 to TRBJ2-2; 11 nucleotides match TRBD2. Germline trimming cut 3 bases from V and 7 bases from J; bases unmatched to any gene: 8. Per the germline V gene, CDR1 is SGDLS and CDR2 is YYNGEE. The CDR3 loop spans 16 amino acids. CDR3 amino acids: CASSEGLAGGLGELFF. CDR3 sequence (DNA): TGTGCCAGCAGCGAGGGGCTAGCGGGAGGTCTCGGGGAGCTGTTTTTT.

In its sample, this clonotype was seen many times. The CDR3 region has the DNA TGTGCCAGCAGCCAAACAGCCGGGGCCCCCTACGAGCAGTACTTC. Its translation: CASSQTAGAPYEQYF. This rearrangement joins TRBV9 to TRBJ2-7; perhaps D is TRBD1 or TRBD2 (5 bases each). The CDR3 covers 15 residues. Germline loops: CDR1 SGDLS, CDR2 YYNGEE. Trimming took off 4 bases at V and 2 bases at J, with 16 bases between the two ends.